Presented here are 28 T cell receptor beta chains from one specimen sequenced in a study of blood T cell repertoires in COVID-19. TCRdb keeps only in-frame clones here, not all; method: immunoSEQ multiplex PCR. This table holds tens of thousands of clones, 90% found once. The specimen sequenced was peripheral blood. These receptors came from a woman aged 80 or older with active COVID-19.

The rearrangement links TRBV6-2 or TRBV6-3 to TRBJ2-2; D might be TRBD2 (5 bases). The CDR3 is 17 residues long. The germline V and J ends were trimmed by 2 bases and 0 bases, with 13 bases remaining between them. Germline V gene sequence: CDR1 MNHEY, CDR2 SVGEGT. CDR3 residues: CASSYERFPANTGELFF. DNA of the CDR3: TGTGCCAGCAGTTACGAGCGGTTTCCCGCGAACACCGGGGAGCTGTTTTTT.

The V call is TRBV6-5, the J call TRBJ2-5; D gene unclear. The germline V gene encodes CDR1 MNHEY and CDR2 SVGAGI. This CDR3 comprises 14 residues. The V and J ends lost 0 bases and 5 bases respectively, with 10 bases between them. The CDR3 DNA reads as TGTGCCAGCAGTTACTCGCCGGGTTTGGAGACCCAGTACTTC. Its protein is CASSYSPGLETQYF.

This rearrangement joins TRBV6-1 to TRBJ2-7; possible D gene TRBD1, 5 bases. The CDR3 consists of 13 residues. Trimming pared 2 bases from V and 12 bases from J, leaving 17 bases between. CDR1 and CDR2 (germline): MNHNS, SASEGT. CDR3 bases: TGTGCCAGCAGTGAAAACTACAGGACCGCCTTGTACGTC. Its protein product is CASSENYRTALYV.

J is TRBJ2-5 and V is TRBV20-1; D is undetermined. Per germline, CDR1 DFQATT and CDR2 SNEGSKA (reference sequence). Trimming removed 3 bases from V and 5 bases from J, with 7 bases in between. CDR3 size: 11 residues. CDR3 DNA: TGCAGTGCTAGCAGGTCGGAGACCCAGTACTTC. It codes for CSASRSETQYF.

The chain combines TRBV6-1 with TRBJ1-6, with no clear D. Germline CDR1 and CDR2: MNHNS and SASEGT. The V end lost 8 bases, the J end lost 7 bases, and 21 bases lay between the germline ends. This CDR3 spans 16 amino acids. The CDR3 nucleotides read TGTGCCAGCGTTGAAGAAAGAGGGTTCGGGAATTCACCCCTCCACTTT. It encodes CASVEERGFGNSPLHF.

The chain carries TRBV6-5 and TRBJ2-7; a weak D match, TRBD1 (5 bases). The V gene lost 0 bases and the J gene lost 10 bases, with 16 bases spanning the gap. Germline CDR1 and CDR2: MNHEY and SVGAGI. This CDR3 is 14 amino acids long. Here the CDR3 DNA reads TGTGCCAGCAGTTACTCTACAAGGGGTAGCTTTCAGTACTTC. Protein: CASSYSTRGSFQYF.

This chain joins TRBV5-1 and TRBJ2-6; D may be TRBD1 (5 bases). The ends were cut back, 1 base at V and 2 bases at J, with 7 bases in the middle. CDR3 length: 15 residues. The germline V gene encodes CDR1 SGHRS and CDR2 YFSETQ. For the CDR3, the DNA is TGCGCCAGCAGCTTGACAGGAGCTGGGGCCAACGTCCTGACTTTC. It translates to CASSLTGAGANVLTF.

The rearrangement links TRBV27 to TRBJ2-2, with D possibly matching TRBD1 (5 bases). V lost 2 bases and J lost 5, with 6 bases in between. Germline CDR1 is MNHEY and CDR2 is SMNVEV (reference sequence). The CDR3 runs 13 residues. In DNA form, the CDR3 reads TGTGCCAGCAGTTTAAGGGGAACCGGGGAGCTGTTTTTT. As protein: CASSLRGTGELFF.

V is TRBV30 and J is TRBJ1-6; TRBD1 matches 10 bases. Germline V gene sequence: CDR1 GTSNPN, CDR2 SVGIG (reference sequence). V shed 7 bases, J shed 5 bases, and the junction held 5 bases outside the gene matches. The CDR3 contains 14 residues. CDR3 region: CASPTGGNNSPLHF. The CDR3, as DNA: TGTGCCTCTCCGACAGGGGGCAATAATTCACCCCTCCACTTT.

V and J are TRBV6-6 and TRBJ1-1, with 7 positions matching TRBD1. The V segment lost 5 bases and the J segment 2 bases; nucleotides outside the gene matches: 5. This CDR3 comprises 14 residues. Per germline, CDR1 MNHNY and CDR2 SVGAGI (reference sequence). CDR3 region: CASSPGQRNTEAFF. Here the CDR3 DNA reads TGTGCCAGCAGTCCGGGACAGAGAAACACTGAAGCTTTCTTT.

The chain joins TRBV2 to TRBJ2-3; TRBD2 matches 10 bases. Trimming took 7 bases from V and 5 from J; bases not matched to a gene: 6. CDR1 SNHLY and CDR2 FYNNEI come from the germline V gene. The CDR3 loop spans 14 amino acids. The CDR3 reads CASKELAGKDTQYF. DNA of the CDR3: TGTGCCAGCAAAGAACTAGCGGGGAAAGATACGCAGTATTTT.

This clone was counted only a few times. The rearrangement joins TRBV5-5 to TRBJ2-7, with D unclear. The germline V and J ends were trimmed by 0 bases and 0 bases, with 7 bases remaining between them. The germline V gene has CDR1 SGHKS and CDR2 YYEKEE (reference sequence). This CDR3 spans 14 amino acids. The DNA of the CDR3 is TGTGCCAGCAGCTTGGCGGTGAGCTCCTACGAGCAGTACGTC. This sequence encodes CASSLAVSSYEQYV.

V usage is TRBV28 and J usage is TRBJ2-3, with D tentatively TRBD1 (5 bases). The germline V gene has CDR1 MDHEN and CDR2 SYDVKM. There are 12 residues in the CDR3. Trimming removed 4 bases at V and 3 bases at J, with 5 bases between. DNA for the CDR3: TGTGCCAGCAGTTCAGGGACAGATACGCAGTATTTT. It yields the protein CASSSGTDTQYF.

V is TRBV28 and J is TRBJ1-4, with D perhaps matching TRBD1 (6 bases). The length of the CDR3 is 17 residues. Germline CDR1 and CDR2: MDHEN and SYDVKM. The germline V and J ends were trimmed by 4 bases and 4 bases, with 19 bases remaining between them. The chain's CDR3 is CASSSAGSGEGNEKLFF. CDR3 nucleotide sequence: TGTGCCAGCAGTTCAGCCGGATCAGGGGAGGGTAATGAAAAACTGTTTTTT.

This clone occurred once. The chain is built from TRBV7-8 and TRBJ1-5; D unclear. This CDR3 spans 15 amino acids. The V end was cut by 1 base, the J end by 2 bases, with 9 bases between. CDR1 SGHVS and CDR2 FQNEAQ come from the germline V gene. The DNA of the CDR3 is TGTGCCAGCAGCTTAGGGCGGGTAGGCAATCAGCCCCAGCATTTT. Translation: CASSLGRVGNQPQHF.

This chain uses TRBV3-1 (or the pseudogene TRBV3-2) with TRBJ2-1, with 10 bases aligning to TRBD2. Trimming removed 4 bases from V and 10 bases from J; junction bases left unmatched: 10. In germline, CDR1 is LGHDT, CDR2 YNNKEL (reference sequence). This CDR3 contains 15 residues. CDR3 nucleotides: TGTGCCAGCAGCCCGAACATCTTACTAGCGGGAGAGCAGTTCTTC. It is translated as CASSPNILLAGEQFF.

CDR3 in DNA: TGCGCCAGCCACTCCGGGACAGGGGGTGAGACCCAGTACTTC. Its translation: CASHSGTGGETQYF. The chain employs TRBV5-1 and TRBJ2-5, with 11 positions matching TRBD1. Trimming cost V 7 bases and J 5 bases; bases outside gene matches: 7. The CDR3 has 14 amino acids. The germline V gene encodes CDR1 SGHRS and CDR2 YFSETQ.

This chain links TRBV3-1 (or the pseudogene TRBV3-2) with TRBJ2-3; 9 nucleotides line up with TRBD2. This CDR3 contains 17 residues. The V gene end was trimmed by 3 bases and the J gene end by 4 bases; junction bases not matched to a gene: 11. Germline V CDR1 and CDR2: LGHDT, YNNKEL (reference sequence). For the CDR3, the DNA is TGTGCCAGCAGCCAGGGCGTGAGCGGGGGGCGTGCAGATACGCAGTATTTT. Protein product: CASSQGVSGGRADTQYF.

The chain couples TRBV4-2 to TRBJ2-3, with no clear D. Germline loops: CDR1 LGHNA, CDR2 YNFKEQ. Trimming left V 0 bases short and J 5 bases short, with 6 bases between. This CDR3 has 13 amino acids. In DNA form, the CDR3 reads TGTGCCAGCAGCCAAGAACATCAAGATACGCAGTATTTT. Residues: CASSQEHQDTQYF.

The CDR3 sequence is CASSQGPDSNEKLFF. In nucleotides, the CDR3 is TGCGCCAGCAGCCAAGGGCCGGACTCTAATGAAAAACTGTTTTTT. This chain uses TRBV4-1 with TRBJ1-4, with no clear D. Trimming shortened V by 1 base and J by 3 bases, and 9 bases separated the two germline ends. The germline V gene has CDR1 MGHRA and CDR2 YSYEKL. This CDR3 comprises 15 residues.

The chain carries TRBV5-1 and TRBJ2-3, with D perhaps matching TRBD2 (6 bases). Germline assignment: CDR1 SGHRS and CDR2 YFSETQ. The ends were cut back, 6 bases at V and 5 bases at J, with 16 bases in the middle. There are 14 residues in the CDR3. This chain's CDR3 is CASTRSGRGDTQYF. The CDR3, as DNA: TGCGCCAGCACCAGGTCCGGGCGGGGAGATACGCAGTATTTT.

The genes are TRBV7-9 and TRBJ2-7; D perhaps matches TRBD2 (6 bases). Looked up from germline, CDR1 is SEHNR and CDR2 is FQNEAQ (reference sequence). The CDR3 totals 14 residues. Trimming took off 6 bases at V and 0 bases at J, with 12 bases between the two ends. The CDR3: CASRFSGSSYEQYF. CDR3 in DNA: TGTGCCAGCAGGTTTAGCGGAAGCTCCTACGAGCAGTACTTC.

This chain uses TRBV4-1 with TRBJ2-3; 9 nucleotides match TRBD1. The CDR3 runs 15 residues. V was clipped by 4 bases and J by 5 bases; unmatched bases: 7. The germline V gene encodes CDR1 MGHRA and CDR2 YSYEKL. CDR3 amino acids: CASSPRDRDEDTQYF. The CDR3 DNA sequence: TGCGCCAGCAGCCCCCGGGACAGGGATGAAGATACGCAGTATTTT.

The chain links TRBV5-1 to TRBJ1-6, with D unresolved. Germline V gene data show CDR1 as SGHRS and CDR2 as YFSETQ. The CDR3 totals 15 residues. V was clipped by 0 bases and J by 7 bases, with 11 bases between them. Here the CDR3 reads CASSLDGLKNSPLHF. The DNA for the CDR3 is TGCGCCAGCAGCTTGGACGGGTTAAAAAATTCACCCCTCCACTTT.

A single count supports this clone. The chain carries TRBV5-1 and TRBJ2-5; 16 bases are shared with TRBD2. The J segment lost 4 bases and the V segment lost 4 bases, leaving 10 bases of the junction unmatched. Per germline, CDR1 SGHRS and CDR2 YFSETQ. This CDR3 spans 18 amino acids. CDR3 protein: CASSPGTSGRAGSETQYF. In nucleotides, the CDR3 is TGCGCCAGCAGCCCCGGGACTAGCGGGAGGGCCGGGTCAGAGACCCAGTACTTC.

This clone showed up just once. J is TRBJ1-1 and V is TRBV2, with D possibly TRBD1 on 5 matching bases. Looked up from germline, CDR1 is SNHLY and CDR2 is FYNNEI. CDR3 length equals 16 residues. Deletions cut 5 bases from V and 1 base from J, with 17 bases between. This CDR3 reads CASSIGAAGRNTEAFF. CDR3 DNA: TGTGCCAGCAGTATAGGGGCCGCGGGACGGAACACTGAAGCTTTCTTT.

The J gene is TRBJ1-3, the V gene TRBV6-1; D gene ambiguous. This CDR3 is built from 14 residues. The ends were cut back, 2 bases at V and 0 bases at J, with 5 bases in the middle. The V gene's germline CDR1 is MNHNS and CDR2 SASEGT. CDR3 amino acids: CASSEHGSGNTIYF. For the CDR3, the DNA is TGTGCCAGCAGTGAACACGGCTCTGGAAACACCATATATTTT.

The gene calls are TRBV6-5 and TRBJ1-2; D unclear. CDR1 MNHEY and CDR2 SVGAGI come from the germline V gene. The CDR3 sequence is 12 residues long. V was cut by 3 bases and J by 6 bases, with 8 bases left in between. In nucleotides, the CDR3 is TGTGCCAGCAGTTATGGAGGGAATGGCTACACCTTC. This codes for CASSYGGNGYTF.